These T cell receptor beta chains were read from a single sample in a study of Tregs in tolerant kidney transplant recipients. No cognate antigen is known for these TCRs. This table comes from immunoSEQ multiplex PCR, and its TCRdb copy is limited to in-frame clones, with some not included. The sample comprises some 15,000 clones, around 55% of which are singletons, and 3% to 3.5% rests with the top ten. Material: Tregs from blood cultured with allogeneic cells. The source of these receptors is a human donor in good health. Each CDR3 is given with its conserved first and last residue. D genes are given only for firm matches. The size of a clone is reported for some rows only, either as once, few or many, or as a class for expanded clones.

j_call,d_call,v_call,clone_size,cdr3_aa,cdr3_nt
TRBJ2-1,TRBD2,TRBV12-5,medium-sized,CAGTAGTSGSSYNEQFF,TGTGCTGGAACCGCTGGGACTAGCGGGAGCTCCTACAATGAGCAGTTCTTC
TRBJ2-1,NA,TRBV20-1,medium-sized,CSARVRNEQFF,TGCAGTGCTAGGGTCAGAAATGAGCAGTTCTTC
TRBJ1-3,NA,TRBV30,NA,CACLGASSGNTIYF,TGTGCCTGCCTCGGGGCGAGCTCTGGAAACACCATATATTTT
TRBJ1-1,NA,TRBV7-6,few,CASSSFSGIEAFF,TGTGCCAGCAGCTCGTTCTCCGGGATTGAAGCTTTCTTT
TRBJ2-7,TRBD1,TRBV6-6,few,CATPGQYSYEQYF,TGTGCCACCCCGGGACAGTACTCCTACGAGCAGTACTTC
TRBJ2-3,TRBD2,TRBV9,NA,CASSVNIVGTSGNTQYF,TGTGCCAGCAGCGTAAATATCGTCGGGACTAGCGGTAATACGCAGTATTTT
TRBJ2-2,TRBD1,TRBV6-4,medium-sized,CASSATGGRTGELFF,TGTGCCAGCAGTGCAACAGGGGGCCGGACCGGGGAGCTGTTTTTT
TRBJ1-2,TRBD1,TRBV4-3,NA,CASSQDPGQGRADGYTF,TGCGCCAGCAGCCAAGATCCCGGACAGGGTAGGGCGGATGGCTACACCTTC
TRBJ2-1,NA,TRBV7-6,few,CASSQMNREFANEQFF,TGTGCCAGCAGCCAAATGAACAGGGAATTTGCCAATGAGCAGTTCTTC
TRBJ2-5,TRBD1,TRBV6-1,few,CASTLTGGEKTQYF,TGTGCCAGCACCTTGACAGGGGGTGAGAAGACCCAGTACTTC
TRBJ1-2,NA,TRBV6-5,medium-sized,CASSRIPGRYTF,TGTGCCAGCAGCCGCATTCCCGGGCGGTACACCTTC
TRBJ2-3,NA,TRBV6-5,few,CASRRVNTQYF,TGTGCCAGCAGGAGAGTCAATACGCAGTATTTT
TRBJ1-1,NA,TRBV11-3,NA,CASSLDRRRNTEAFF,TGTGCCAGCAGCTTAGACCGGCGGAGGAACACTGAAGCTTTCTTT
TRBJ1-1,NA,TRBV6-5,NA,CASSYWGQNTEAFF,TGTGCCAGCAGTTACTGGGGACAGAACACTGAAGCTTTCTTT
TRBJ2-1,TRBD2,TRBV6-4,NA,CASSCPGTSGRVYNEQFF,TGTGCCAGCAGTTGTCCCGGGACTAGCGGGAGGGTCTACAATGAGCAGTTCTTC
TRBJ1-6,NA,TRBV2,medium-sized,CASSGRENSPLHF,TGTGCCAGCAGTGGTCGGGAAAATTCACCCCTCCACTTT
TRBJ2-2,NA,TRBV4-2,NA,CASSQDLGGELFF,TGTGCCAGCAGCCAAGATTTAGGCGGGGAGCTGTTTTTT
TRBJ2-5,NA,TRBV30,NA,CAWSPPGRRAVGWTQYF,TGTGCCTGGAGTCCCCCGGGGCGGCGGGCCGTTGGTTGGACCCAGTACTTC
TRBJ2-3,NA,TRBV7-2,NA,CASSFLGAYSTDTQYF,TGTGCCAGCAGCTTCCTCGGGGCATATAGCACAGATACGCAGTATTTT
TRBJ1-1,NA,TRBV5-1,NA,CASSLVGADTEAFF,TGCGCCAGCAGCTTGGTTGGGGCGGACACTGAAGCTTTCTTT
TRBJ1-6,TRBD1,TRBV7-2,NA,CASSPSPGTVPNSPLHF,TGTGCCAGCAGCCCGAGCCCCGGGACAGTACCAAATTCACCCCTCCACTTT
TRBJ1-1,NA,TRBV6-6,NA,CASRRNTEAFF,TGTGCCAGCAGAAGAAACACTGAAGCTTTCTTT
TRBJ2-7,TRBD1,TRBV7-2,NA,CASSRQGWGSYEQYF,TGTGCCAGCAGCCGACAGGGGTGGGGTTCCTACGAGCAGTACTTC
TRBJ2-5,NA,TRBV4-3,NA,CASSQVIGGPSPRETQYF,TGCGCCAGCAGCCAAGTGATTGGCGGACCTTCCCCGAGAGAGACCCAGTACTTC
TRBJ1-4,TRBD1,TRBV25-1,NA,CASSEFNRGGNEKLFF,TGTGCCAGCAGTGAATTCAACAGGGGAGGTAATGAAAAACTGTTTTTT
TRBJ2-3,NA,TRBV4-2,NA,CASSRGGSTDTQYF,TGTGCCAGCAGCAGGGGGGGGAGCACAGATACGCAGTATTTT
TRBJ2-5,TRBD1,TRBV30,NA,CAWDRGSGTQYF,TGTGCCTGGGACAGGGGGTCAGGGACCCAGTACTTC
TRBJ2-3,NA,TRBV21-1,NA,CASNHKAGGTDTQYF,TGTGCCAGCAACCATAAAGCGGGGGGCACAGATACGCAGTATTTT
TRBJ2-7,TRBD2,TRBV6-1,NA,CALERDLSYEQYF,TGTGCCCTCGAGCGGGACCTATCCTACGAGCAGTACTTC
TRBJ2-7,NA,TRBV7-5,NA,CASSLGGIYEQYF,TGTGCCAGCAGCCTGGGAGGTATTTACGAGCAGTACTTC
TRBJ1-2,NA,TRBV29-1,NA,CSVEWGGVGGYTF,TGCAGCGTTGAATGGGGGGGGGTAGGGGGCTACACCTTC
TRBJ1-5,NA,TRBV19,NA,CASRAEGIRNQPQHF,TGTGCCAGTAGAGCGGAAGGGATACGCAATCAGCCCCAGCATTTT
TRBJ1-2,TRBD1,TRBV5-1,medium-sized,CASSFGQGSGYTF,TGCGCCAGCAGCTTCGGACAGGGAAGTGGCTACACCTTC
TRBJ2-1,TRBD2,TRBV9,NA,CASSPRSSGSNEQFF,TGTGCCAGCAGCCCCCGGTCTAGCGGGAGCAATGAGCAGTTCTTC
TRBJ2-5,NA,TRBV7-9,NA,CASSFDSTDGYPQETQYF,TGTGCCAGCAGCTTCGATAGCACGGACGGCTATCCCCAAGAGACCCAGTACTTC
TRBJ2-1,TRBD2,TRBV5-1,NA,CASSLERTSGGNEQFF,TGCGCCAGCAGCTTGGAAAGGACTAGCGGGGGTAATGAGCAGTTCTTC
TRBJ1-2,NA,TRBV5-1,NA,CASSGREEGYGYTF,TGCGCCAGCAGCGGGAGGGAAGAAGGCTATGGCTACACCTTC
TRBJ1-5,TRBD1,TRBV9,NA,CASSVVARGYSNQPQHF,TGTGCCAGCAGCGTAGTTGCCAGGGGGTATAGCAATCAGCCCCAGCATTTT
TRBJ1-2,NA,TRBV6-5,NA,CASSSTGYYGYTF,TGTGCCAGCAGTTCTACAGGATACTATGGCTACACCTTC
TRBJ1-1,NA,TRBV4-2,NA,CASSQDSGNTEAFF,TGTGCCAGCAGCCAAGATTCGGGGAACACTGAAGCTTTCTTT
TRBJ2-3,TRBD2,TRBV15,NA,CATSRDAGVFTDTQYF,TGTGCCACCAGCAGAGATGCGGGAGTCTTCACAGATACGCAGTATTTT
TRBJ2-6,NA,TRBV19,once,CASTRASGANVLTF,TGTGCCAGTACCCGGGCCTCTGGGGCCAACGTCCTGACTTTC
TRBJ2-2,NA,TRBV6-1,NA,CASSEQQANTGELFF,TGTGCCAGCAGTGAACAGCAGGCGAACACCGGGGAGCTGTTTTTT
TRBJ2-7,TRBD2,TRBV18,few,CASSPVTSGSYEQYF,TGTGCCAGCTCACCAGTAACTAGCGGTTCCTACGAGCAGTACTTC